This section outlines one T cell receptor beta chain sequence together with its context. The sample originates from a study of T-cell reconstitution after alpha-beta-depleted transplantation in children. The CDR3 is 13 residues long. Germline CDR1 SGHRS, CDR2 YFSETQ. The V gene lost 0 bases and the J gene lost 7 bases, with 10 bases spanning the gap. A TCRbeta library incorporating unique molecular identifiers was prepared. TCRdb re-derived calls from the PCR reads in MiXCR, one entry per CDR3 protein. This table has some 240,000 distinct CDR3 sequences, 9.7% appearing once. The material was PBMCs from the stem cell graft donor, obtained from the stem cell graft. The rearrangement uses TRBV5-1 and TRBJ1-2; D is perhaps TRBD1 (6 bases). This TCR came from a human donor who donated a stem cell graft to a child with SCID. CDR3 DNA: TGCGCCAGCAGCTTGGGGACAGTAAGTGGCTACACCTTC. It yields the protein CASSLGTVSGYTF.